The clone carrying this TCR beta chain was detected many times. Its specificity is unknown. Each patient was aged 18 to 65 and had newly diagnosed hyperthyroidism of under 2 months' duration. Not enrolled were patients with uncontrolled infection, other autoimmune disease, pregnancy or lactation. In making diagnoses, clinical symptoms, serum thyroxine and TRAb, thyroid ultrasound and orbital computed tomography were all used. The data stem from a study of T cells in Graves' hyperthyroidism and ophthalmopathy. RNA transcripts yielded amplified TCR beta CDR3 regions. Primed by the HTBI set, a first-round RT-PCR was run on the TCR CDR3. One entry per CDR3 protein, called by TCRdb with MiXCR from the multiplex PCR reads. The sample includes 250,000 to 300,000 distinct CDR3 sequences, 10% to 15% of them seen just once. General study points: Also found in blood were most expanded thyroid clonotypes above 0.001.

With V trimmed by 5 bases and J by 1 base, 4 bases remained unmatched. This CDR3 spans 15 amino acids. V usage is TRBV12-3 or TRBV12-4 and J usage is TRBJ2-4, with 8 bases that match TRBD1. The TCR sequence derives from a woman younger than 45 with Graves' hyperthyroidism that later progressed to Graves' ophthalmopathy. Specimen: blood. The CDR3 DNA follows: TGTGCCAGCAGTAACAGGGGGTATGCCAAAAACATTCAGTACTTC. Translated, it gives CASSNRGYAKNIQYF.